This T cell receptor beta chain was sequenced in a study of molecular identifiers for immune sequencing clone quantification. Study background: Replicate runs used RNA from roughly 21,000 or 96,000 naive CD8 cells, which was split five ways into aliquots, and four of those aliquots were then sequenced. General study points: Jurkat TCR RNA spiked in from one cell reportedly remained identifiable amid about 1 million naive cells.

Naive CD8 T cell sorting was performed on the CD8+CD4-CCR7+CD45RA+ phenotype. Germline values: CDR1 MNHEY, CDR2 SMNVEV (reference sequence). J was trimmed by 3 bases and V by 6 bases; bases with no gene match: 8. This CDR3 region has 14 residues. Concerning this clonotype itself: Its antigen is currently unknown.

Listed TCR primers and previously described methods were used for bulk TCR libraries. TCRdb used MiXCR to reprocess the PCR reads, holding one entry per CDR3 protein. The sample yields approximately 8,000 distinct CDR3 sequences, roughly 37% seen once. The specimen was naive CD8+ T cells from blood, with Jurkat cell RNA spiked in. This sample's subset: FACS-sorted CD8+CD4-CCR7+CD45RA+ naive T cells. The sequence was obtained from a human donor in good health. Some libraries in this study had Jurkat cell RNA spiked in. The chain couples TRBV27 to TRBJ2-7; 7 bases line up with TRBD1. CDR3 nucleotide sequence: TGTGCCAGCAGCATTAACCCAGGGGGCTACGAGCAGTACTTC. Protein product: CASSINPGGYEQYF.